The 27 T cell receptor beta chains presented below share a single source sample, sequenced in a study of T cell repertoires in cytomegalovirus infection (dated by TCRdb to the late 2010s). Sequencing relied on an Illumina HiSeq 1500. TCRdb handled the public reads itself, with Q25 trimming in fastp and clone calling in MiXCR, and kept productive beta chains. Rows matching on CDR3 protein sequence are summarized as one entry with the most common DNA and genes. Counted in this sample were more than 400,000 distinct CDR3 sequences; more than 20% of them appeared once. The leading ten clones occupy over 10% of the sample. What was sequenced was PBMCs. These receptors were collected from a human donor in good health (CMV status not recorded). Some clones in this sample may be carry-over from other donors' samples.

Ten or more counts support this clonotype. The chain combines TRBV18 with TRBJ1-1; possible D gene TRBD1, 5 bases. Germline values: CDR1 KGHSH, CDR2 LQKENI. The CDR3 length is 13 residues. V dropped 4 bases and J dropped 3 bases, with 9 bases sitting between them. CDR3 sequence (DNA): TGTGCCAGCTCACAGGGGAGAGACACTGAAGCTTTCTTT. As protein: CASSQGRDTEAFF. Filled out from reference TRBV18 and TRBJ1-1, the complete variable domain reads NAGVMQNPRHLVRRRGQEARLRCSPMKGHSHVYWYRQLPEEGLKFMVYLQKENIIDESGMPKERFSAEFPKEGPSILRIQQVVRGDSAAYFCASSQGRDTEAFFGQGTRLTVV.

About this clonotype itself: An end of the junction differs from the germline gene, which may be a read error. The rearrangement uses TRBV7-9 and TRBJ1-1; a possible D gene is TRBD1 (5 bases). Germline V gene sequence: CDR1 SEHNR, CDR2 FQNEAQ (reference sequence). The CDR3 is made up of 14 amino acids. CDR3 in amino acids: CASTLVQGIGEAFF. CDR3 DNA: TGTGCCAGCACCTTAGTCCAGGGTATCGGTGAAGCTTTCTTT. Filled out from reference TRBV7-9 and TRBJ1-1, the complete variable domain reads DTGVSQNPRHKITKRGQNVTFRCDPISEHNRLYWYRQTLGQGPEFLTYFQNEAQLEKSRLLSDRFSAERPKGSFSTLEIQRTEQGDSAMYLCASTLVQGIGEAFFGQGTRLTVV.

V gene TRBV28 combines with J gene TRBJ1-2; 7 positions match TRBD1. Germline-derived CDR1 and CDR2 are MDHEN and SYDVKM. CDR3 size: 12 residues. V lost 7 bases, J lost 4 bases, and 3 bases stayed unmatched. CDR3 residues: CASNGQVYGYTF. The DNA for the CDR3 is TGTGCCAGCAATGGACAGGTCTATGGCTACACCTTC.

This clonotype turned up a few times. This chain joins TRBV7-9 and TRBJ1-1, with a tentative D call TRBD1 (6 bases). CDR3 length: 13 amino acids. Germline CDR1 reads SEHNR; CDR2 reads FQNEAQ (reference sequence). Trimming took 0 bases from V and 6 from J, leaving 8 bases between them. In DNA, the CDR3 is TGTGCCAGCAGCTTAGCCCCAGGGGCTGAAGCTTTCTTT. It translates to CASSLAPGAEAFF. Using reference TRBV7-9 and TRBJ1-1 for the parts outside the CDR3, the full variable domain is DTGVSQNPRHKITKRGQNVTFRCDPISEHNRLYWYRQTLGQGPEFLTYFQNEAQLEKSRLLSDRFSAERPKGSFSTLEIQRTEQGDSAMYLCASSLAPGAEAFFGQGTRLTVV.

The chain uses TRBV5-4 and TRBJ1-2, with 7 bases that match TRBD1. Germline lookup yields CDR1 SGHNT and CDR2 YYREEE (reference sequence). CDR3 length equals 15 residues. The V gene end was trimmed by 0 bases and the J gene end by 6 bases; junction bases not matched to a gene: 8. Here the CDR3 DNA reads TGTGCCAGCAGCTTGGGGGGGACAGAAGTGGATGGCTACACCTTC. Residues: CASSLGGTEVDGYTF. The variable domain in full, with the rest retrieved from reference TRBV5-4 and TRBJ1-2, is ETGVTQSPTHLIKTRGQQVTLRCSSQSGHNTVSWYQQALGQGPQFIFQYYREEENGRGNFPPRFSGLQFPNYSSELNVNALELDDSALYLCASSLGGTEVDGYTFGSGTRLTVV.

This clonotype was counted many times. This chain links TRBV7-9 with TRBJ1-2; D is perhaps TRBD1 (6 bases). CDR3 length: 13 amino acids. Germline loops: CDR1 SEHNR, CDR2 FQNEAQ (reference sequence). V was cut by 7 bases and J by 8 bases, with 17 bases left in between. This chain's CDR3 is CASTLGGPGGYTF. Here the CDR3 DNA reads TGTGCCAGCACCCTGGGGGGGCCGGGCGGCTACACCTTC. Full variable domain (rest looked up from reference TRBV7-9 and TRBJ1-2): DTGVSQNPRHKITKRGQNVTFRCDPISEHNRLYWYRQTLGQGPEFLTYFQNEAQLEKSRLLSDRFSAERPKGSFSTLEIQRTEQGDSAMYLCASTLGGPGGYTFGSGTRLTVV.

Only a few counts were recorded for this clonotype. The rearrangement links TRBV6-2 or TRBV6-3 to TRBJ1-6; D uncertain. Germline V gives CDR1 MNHEY, CDR2 SVGEGT. This CDR3 contains 14 residues. Between the trimmed V and J ends, which lost 5 bases and 9 bases, there was a span of 14 bases. This CDR3 reads CASSRQGNVSPLHF. In DNA, the CDR3 is TGTGCCAGCAGTCGACAAGGAAATGTTTCACCCCTCCACTTT.

A word on this clonotype: This sequence may be a read error, since a much larger clone differs from it by one base. V and J are TRBV24-1 and TRBJ2-1, with D perhaps TRBD1 (5 bases). V lost 6 bases, J lost 7 bases, and 12 bases lay in between. The CDR3 totals 13 residues. Germline CDR1 and CDR2: KGHDR and SFDVKD. The CDR3 DNA reads as TGTGCCACCAGTAAACAGGAGTCGAATGAGCAGTTCTTC. Translating it yields CATSKQESNEQFF.

The chain joins TRBV19 to TRBJ2-3; D remains unclear. Looked up from germline, CDR1 is LNHDA and CDR2 is SQIVND (reference sequence). V was clipped by 5 bases and J by 0 bases, with 12 bases between them. The length of the CDR3 is 15 residues. In DNA form, the CDR3 reads TGTGCCAGTAGTGGACGGGTCACTAGCACAGATACGCAGTATTTT. This gives the protein CASSGRVTSTDTQYF.

The chain combines TRBV6-6 with TRBJ2-5; 10 bases are shared with TRBD2. CDR1 and CDR2 (germline): MNHNY, SVGAGI (reference sequence). The CDR3 spans 17 residues. The trim removed 2 bases at V and 1 base at J, leaving 7 bases unmatched. The CDR3 DNA reads TGTGCCAGCAGTTACCGGACTAGCGGCCGATTCCAAGAGACCCAGTACTTC. Its protein is CASSYRTSGRFQETQYF.

J is TRBJ2-7 and V is TRBV6-8; 9 bases are a match to TRBD2. Germline loops: CDR1 MNHGY, CDR2 SAAAGT. J was trimmed by 1 base and V by 3 bases; bases with no gene match: 1. The CDR3 is 14 amino acids. The CDR3 DNA reads TGTGCCAGCAGTTATAGCGGGAGATCCTACGAGCAGTACTTC. It encodes CASSYSGRSYEQYF.

The genes are TRBV6-2 or TRBV6-3 and TRBJ2-7, with D possibly TRBD2 on 5 matching bases. The CDR3 consists of 13 residues. CDR1 and CDR2 from the germline V gene are MNHEY and SVGEGT. The ends were cut back, 2 bases at V and 2 bases at J, with 7 bases in the middle. CDR3 residues: CASSYERTYEQYV. CDR3 nucleotides: TGTGCCAGCAGTTACGAGCGGACCTACGAGCAGTACGTC.

The V call is TRBV27, the J call TRBJ1-2; unclear D gene. Deletions cut 6 bases from V and 2 bases from J, with 13 bases between. Looked up from germline, CDR1 is MNHEY and CDR2 is SMNVEV (reference sequence). The CDR3 covers 14 residues. The CDR3 region has the DNA TGTGCCAGCAGCACACGGGTCGGGAACTATGGCTACACCTTC. Its protein product is CASSTRVGNYGYTF.

In its sample, this clonotype was seen a few times. The chain has TRBV4-1 and TRBJ2-2, with D possibly matching TRBD2 (6 bases). Deletions cut 3 bases from V and 4 bases from J, with 15 bases between. CDR1 is MGHRA, CDR2 YSYEKL, per germline. There are 16 residues in the CDR3. Here the CDR3 DNA reads TGCGCCAGCAGCCAGGTGTTGGCGGGGCCCACCGGGGAGCTGTTTTTT. Its protein is CASSQVLAGPTGELFF.

In this sample, this clonotype turned up many times. The chain couples TRBV4-1 to TRBJ1-1, with D hard to call. The CDR3 spans 13 residues. The ends were cut back, 0 bases at V and 6 bases at J, with 8 bases in the middle. Germline CDR1 is MGHRA and CDR2 is YSYEKL. The CDR3, as DNA: TGCGCCAGCAGCCAAGAAGTCTTCCCTGAAGCTTTCTTT. Translating gives CASSQEVFPEAFF.

This clonotype was observed a few times. J is TRBJ1-2 and V is TRBV28; D gene ambiguous. Between the trimmed V and J ends, which lost 8 bases and 4 bases, there was a span of 20 bases. CDR3 length: 15 amino acids. The germline V gene encodes CDR1 MDHEN and CDR2 SYDVKM. CDR3 sequence (DNA): TGTGCCAGCCCTGGGTCTTGGGTTTCCGTCTATGGCTACACCTTC. Translating it yields CASPGSWVSVYGYTF.

This clonotype came up a few times. The CDR3 DNA reads as TGCGCCAGCAGCGGAAGACAGGGGGCAAATAATTCACCCCTCCACTTT. Protein: CASSGRQGANNSPLHF. The rearrangement uses TRBV5-1 and TRBJ1-6; 10 bases map to TRBD1. Germline V gene sequence: CDR1 SGHRS, CDR2 YFSETQ. V was pared by 4 bases and J by 5 bases, with 6 bases of the junction left unmatched. The CDR3 runs 16 residues.

This clonotype showed up just a few times. This chain joins TRBV9 and TRBJ1-2, with 8 bases lining up with TRBD1. The CDR3 sequence is 15 residues long. Looked up from germline, CDR1 is SGDLS and CDR2 is YYNGEE. The J segment lost 6 bases and the V segment lost 1 base, leaving 8 bases of the junction unmatched. The CDR3 nucleotides are TGTGCCAGCAGCGTATCATCAGGACAGGGAGATGGCTACACCTTC. Its translation: CASSVSSGQGDGYTF.

This clonotype was observed a few times. The rearrangement links TRBV27 to TRBJ1-4; D remains ambiguous. Germline lookup yields CDR1 MNHEY and CDR2 SMNVEV (reference sequence). Trimming took 4 bases from V and 3 from J, leaving 9 bases between them. CDR3 length equals 14 residues. Here the CDR3 reads CASSSWAPNEKLFF. CDR3 bases: TGTGCCAGCAGTTCGTGGGCTCCTAATGAAAAACTGTTTTTT.

This clonotype occurred a few times. The genes are TRBV6-2 or TRBV6-3 and TRBJ2-2; D uncertain. CDR3 size: 15 residues. The germline gives CDR1 MNHEY, CDR2 SVGEGT. Trimming removed 7 bases from V and 2 bases from J, with 14 bases in between. The CDR3 region is CASTREAFNTGELFF. CDR3 sequence (DNA): TGTGCCAGCACAAGAGAGGCTTTCAACACCGGGGAGCTGTTTTTT.

This clonotype was recorded only once. The CDR3 spells CASSGDRGPGEAFF. Written as DNA, the CDR3 is TGTGCCAGCAGCGGGGACAGGGGGCCGGGAGAAGCTTTCTTT. The chain employs TRBV5-6 and TRBJ1-1; 12 bases fit TRBD1. Looked up from germline, CDR1 is SGHDT and CDR2 is YYEEEE. The CDR3 runs 14 residues. V dropped 4 bases and J dropped 8; count of bases not matched to a gene: 6.

V usage is TRBV28 and J usage is TRBJ2-1; D is tentatively TRBD1 or TRBD2 (5 bases each). From germline, CDR1 is MDHEN and CDR2 SYDVKM. Between the trimmed V and J ends, which lost 6 bases and 6 bases, there was a span of 15 bases. The CDR3 extends over 14 amino acids. The chain's CDR3 is CASSLGGGPNEQFF. Written as DNA, the CDR3 is TGTGCCAGCAGCCTAGGTGGGGGACCCAATGAGCAGTTCTTC. Drawing the rest from reference TRBV28 and TRBJ2-1, the complete variable domain is DVKVTQSSRYLVKRTGEKVFLECVQDMDHENMFWYRQDPGLGLRLIYFSYDVKMKEKGDIPEGYSVSREKKERFSLILESASTNQTSMYLCASSLGGGPNEQFFGPGTRLTVL.

V usage is TRBV6-1 and J usage is TRBJ2-1; no reliable D call. This CDR3 spans 13 amino acids. Germline V lookup: CDR1 MNHNS, CDR2 SASEGT. Trimming stripped 2 bases from V and 9 bases from J, with 11 bases between. Here the CDR3 reads CASSERLSGEQFF. The CDR3 bases are TGTGCCAGCAGTGAACGGCTGTCTGGTGAGCAGTTCTTC.

This clonotype has more than one count but fewer than ten. The gene calls are TRBV12-3 or TRBV12-4 and TRBJ1-5, with a tentative D call TRBD1 (6 bases). The CDR3 runs to 16 residues. V was trimmed by 6 bases and J by 3 bases, leaving 18 bases between them. The CDR3 loop reads CASRSTGGSFNQPQHF. The CDR3 coding sequence is TGTGCCAGCAGGTCGACAGGTGGGTCTTTCAATCAGCCCCAGCATTTT.

The chain uses TRBV6-2 or TRBV6-3 and TRBJ1-2; TRBD1 agrees at 8 bases. The V gene end was trimmed by 0 bases and the J gene end by 7 bases; junction bases not matched to a gene: 4. CDR3 length: 14 amino acids. CDR1 and CDR2 from the germline V gene are MNHEY and SVGEGT. The CDR3 protein is CASSYSGTGPGYTF. The CDR3 bases are TGTGCCAGCAGTTACTCCGGGACAGGACCTGGCTACACCTTC.

This chain joins TRBV12-5 and TRBJ1-5, with D maybe TRBD1 (5 bases). Germline V CDR1 and CDR2: LGHNT, FRNRAP. CDR3 length: 13 residues. V gave up 2 bases and J gave up 4 bases, with 6 bases separating them. The CDR3 spells CASGLSGNQPQHF. The DNA of the CDR3 is TGTGCTAGTGGTTTGTCAGGGAATCAGCCCCAGCATTTT.

As DNA, the CDR3 is TGTGCCAGCAGTGAATTGCTCGGGAGCTACACCTTC. Translating it yields CASSELLGSYTF. The rearrangement joins TRBV25-1 to TRBJ1-2; D remains unclear. Germline V gives CDR1 MGHDK, CDR2 SYGVNS. The CDR3 runs 12 residues. V lost 1 base and J 9 bases, leaving 9 bases between the germline ends.